This T cell receptor (beta chain) was identified in a study of beta chain features in type 1 diabetes. Study-wide results and limits: Any HLA type influence on TCRB rearrangement was left unresolved here. TCRB CDR3s were moderately but significantly shorter in Type 1 diabetes patients in all four CD4+ subsets. Comparison showed that naive, central memory and Treg TCRB repertoires appeared more similar among patients than among healthy donors.

Sequencing targeted expressed TCRB transcripts, as all isolated RNA had been reverse transcribed. Repertoires were generated with immunoSEQ multiplex PCR, while TCRdb's copy carries only in-frame clones and drops some. The table shows about 150,000 clones, with around 10% occurring only once. The ends were cut back, 3 bases at V and 0 bases at J, with 13 bases in the middle. CDR3 size: 16 residues. The germline gives CDR1 SGHDT, CDR2 YYEEEE. Worth noting for this clone: Its cognate antigen is unknown.

The material sequenced was central memory CD4+ T cells from blood. This sequence originates from a man between 18 and 29 years old in good health. The J gene is TRBJ1-5, the V gene TRBV5-6; no definite D call. CDR3 loop: CASSSSKGHSNQPQHF. CDR3 in DNA: TGTGCCAGCAGCTCCTCCAAGGGCCATAGCAATCAGCCCCAGCATTTT. Supplemented by reference TRBV5-6 and TRBJ1-5, the full variable domain reads DAGVTQSPTHLIKTRGQQVTLRCSPKSGHDTVSWYQQALGQGPQFIFQYYEEEERQRGNFPDRFSGHQFPNYSSELNVNALLLGDSALYLCASSSSKGHSNQPQHFGDGTRLSIL.